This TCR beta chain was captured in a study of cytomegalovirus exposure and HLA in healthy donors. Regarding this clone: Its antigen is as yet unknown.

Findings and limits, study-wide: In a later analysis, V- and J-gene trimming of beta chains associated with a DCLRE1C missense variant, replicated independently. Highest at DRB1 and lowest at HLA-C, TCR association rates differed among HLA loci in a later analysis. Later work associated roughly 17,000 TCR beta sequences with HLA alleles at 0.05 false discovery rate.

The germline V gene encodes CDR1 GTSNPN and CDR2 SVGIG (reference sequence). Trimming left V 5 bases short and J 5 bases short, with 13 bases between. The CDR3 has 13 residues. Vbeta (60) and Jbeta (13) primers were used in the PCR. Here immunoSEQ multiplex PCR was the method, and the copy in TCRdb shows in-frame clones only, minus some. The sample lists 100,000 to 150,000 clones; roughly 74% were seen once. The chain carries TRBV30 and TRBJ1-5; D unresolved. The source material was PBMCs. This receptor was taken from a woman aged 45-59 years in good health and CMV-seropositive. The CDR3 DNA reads TGTGCCTGGGCGGGTGGTCTCGATCAGCCCCAGCATTTT. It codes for CAWAGGLDQPQHF.